This TCR beta chain is from a study of cytomegalovirus exposure and HLA in healthy donors. Study conclusions and caveats: In most subjects, TCR beta sequences reportedly gave accurate predictions of HLA-A and HLA-B alleles. Some public TCRs appeared in many individuals, while most sequences were rare. The study designated 160 or so TCR beta chains cytomegalovirus-associated.

The sample holds one count of this clone. No antigen is known for it. Vbeta (60) and Jbeta (13) primers were used in the PCR. Produced via immunoSEQ multiplex PCR; TCRdb's table is partial and in-frame only. Of roughly 100,000 clones listed, more than 80% were seen once; the top ten hold 3% to 5%. The length of the CDR3 is 15 residues. Trimming removed 3 bases from V and 0 bases from J, with 9 bases in between. Germline CDR1 reads LNHDA; CDR2 reads SQIVND (reference sequence). It was healthy bone marrow donors who served as donors. The sequence came from a man aged 25-45 years in good health and CMV-seronegative. Sequenced sample: PBMCs. The genes are TRBV19 and TRBJ2-1, with D possibly TRBD2 on 6 matching bases. In nucleotides, the CDR3 is TGTGCCAGTAGTATCGGGGGTCTCTCCTACAATGAGCAGTTCTTC. It yields the protein CASSIGGLSYNEQFF.